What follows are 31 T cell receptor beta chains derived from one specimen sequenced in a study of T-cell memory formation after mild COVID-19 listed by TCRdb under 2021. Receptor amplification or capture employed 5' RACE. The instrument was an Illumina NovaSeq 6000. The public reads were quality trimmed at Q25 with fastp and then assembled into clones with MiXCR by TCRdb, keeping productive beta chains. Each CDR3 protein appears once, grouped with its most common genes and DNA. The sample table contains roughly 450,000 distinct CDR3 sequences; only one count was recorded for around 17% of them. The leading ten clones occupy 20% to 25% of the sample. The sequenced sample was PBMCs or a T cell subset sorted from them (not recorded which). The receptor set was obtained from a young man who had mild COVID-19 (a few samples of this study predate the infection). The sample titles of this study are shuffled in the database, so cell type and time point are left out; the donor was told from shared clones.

The CDR3 is CASSPEFYEQYF. The DNA of the CDR3 is TGTGCCAGCAGCCCAGAATTCTACGAGCAGTACTTC. This chain joins TRBV11-3 and TRBJ2-7, with D unresolved. The CDR3 covers 12 residues. CDR1 and CDR2 (germline): SGHNT, YENEEA. V was clipped by 5 bases and J by 3 bases, with 8 bases between them.

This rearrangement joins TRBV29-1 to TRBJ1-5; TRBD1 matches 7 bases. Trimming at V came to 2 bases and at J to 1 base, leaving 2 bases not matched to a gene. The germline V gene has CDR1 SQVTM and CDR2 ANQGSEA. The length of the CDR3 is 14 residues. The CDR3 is CSVEKQGSNQPQHF. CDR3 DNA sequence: TGCAGCGTTGAAAAACAGGGGAGCAATCAGCCCCAGCATTTT.

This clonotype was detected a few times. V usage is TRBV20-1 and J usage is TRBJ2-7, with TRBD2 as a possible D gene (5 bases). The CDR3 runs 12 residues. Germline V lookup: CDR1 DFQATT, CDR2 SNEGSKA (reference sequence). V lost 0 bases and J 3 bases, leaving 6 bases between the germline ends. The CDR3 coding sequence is TGCAGTGCTAGAGAGGGGAGCTACGAGCAGTACTTC. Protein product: CSAREGSYEQYF.

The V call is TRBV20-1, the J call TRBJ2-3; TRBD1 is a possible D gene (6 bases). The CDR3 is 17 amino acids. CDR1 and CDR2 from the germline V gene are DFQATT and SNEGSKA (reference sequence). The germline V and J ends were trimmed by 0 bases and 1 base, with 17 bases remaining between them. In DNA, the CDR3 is TGCAGTGCTAGAGATCTCAGGGGAAAGGGGGGCACAGATACGCAGTATTTT. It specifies CSARDLRGKGGTDTQYF.

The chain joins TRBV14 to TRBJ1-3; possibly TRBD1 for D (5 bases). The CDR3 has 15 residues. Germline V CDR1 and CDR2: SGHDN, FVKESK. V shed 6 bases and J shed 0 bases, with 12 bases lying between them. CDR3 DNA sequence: TGTGCCAGCAGTCTTCAGGGAATCTCTGGAAACACCATATATTTT. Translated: CASSLQGISGNTIYF.

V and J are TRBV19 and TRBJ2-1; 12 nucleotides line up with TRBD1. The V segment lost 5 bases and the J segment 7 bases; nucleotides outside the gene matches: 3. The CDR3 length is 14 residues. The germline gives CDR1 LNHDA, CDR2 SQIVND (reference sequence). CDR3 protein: CASSWGQGANEQFF. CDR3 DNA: TGTGCCAGTAGTTGGGGACAGGGGGCGAATGAGCAGTTCTTC.

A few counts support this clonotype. CDR3 residues: CASSLLGQGRIYGYTF. In nucleotides, the CDR3 is TGCGCCAGCAGCTTGTTAGGACAGGGGCGCATCTATGGCTACACCTTC. V and J are TRBV5-1 and TRBJ1-2; 9 bases line up with TRBD1. The germline gives CDR1 SGHRS, CDR2 YFSETQ. The CDR3 has 16 amino acids. V lost 1 base, J lost 4 bases, and 8 bases stayed unmatched.

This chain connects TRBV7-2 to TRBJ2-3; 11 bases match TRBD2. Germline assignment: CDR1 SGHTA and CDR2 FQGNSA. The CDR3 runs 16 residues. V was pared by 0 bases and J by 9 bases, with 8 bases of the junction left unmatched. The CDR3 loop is CASSLAGASGGLTQYF. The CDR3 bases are TGTGCCAGCAGCTTAGCCGGGGCTAGCGGGGGGTTAACGCAGTATTTT. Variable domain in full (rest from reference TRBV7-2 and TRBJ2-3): GAGVSQSPSNKVTEKGKDVELRCDPISGHTALYWYRQSLGQGLEFLIYFQGNSAPDKSGLPSDRFSAERTGGSVSTLTIQRTQQEDSAVYLCASSLAGASGGLTQYFGPGTRLTVL.

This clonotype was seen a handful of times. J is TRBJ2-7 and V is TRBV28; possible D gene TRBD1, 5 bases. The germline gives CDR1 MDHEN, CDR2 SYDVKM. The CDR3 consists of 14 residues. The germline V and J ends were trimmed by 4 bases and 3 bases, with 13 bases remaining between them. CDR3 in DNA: TGTGCCAGCAGTTCCGCTGGGGCTCGCTACGAGCAGTACGTC. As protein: CASSSAGARYEQYV.

Here the CDR3 reads CASTLMEETQYF. CDR3 DNA: TGTGCCAGCACTCTAATGGAAGAGACCCAGTACTTC. V and J are TRBV7-2 and TRBJ2-5; D is unresolved. The V gene's germline CDR1 is SGHTA and CDR2 FQGNSA. The CDR3 contains 12 residues. The germline V and J ends were trimmed by 7 bases and 3 bases, with 9 bases remaining between them. The full variable domain, rest sourced from reference TRBV7-2 and TRBJ2-5, is GAGVSQSPSNKVTEKGKDVELRCDPISGHTALYWYRQSLGQGLEFLIYFQGNSAPDKSGLPSDRFSAERTGGSVSTLTIQRTQQEDSAVYLCASTLMEETQYFGPGTRLLVL.

The CDR3 loop reads CASSFGASNYGYTF. As DNA, the CDR3 is TGTGCCAGCAGCTTTGGCGCCTCTAACTATGGCTACACCTTC. V and J are TRBV7-2 and TRBJ1-2; D ambiguous. Germline V gives CDR1 SGHTA, CDR2 FQGNSA. This CDR3 region has 14 residues. Deletions cut 3 bases from V and 0 bases from J, with 8 bases between.

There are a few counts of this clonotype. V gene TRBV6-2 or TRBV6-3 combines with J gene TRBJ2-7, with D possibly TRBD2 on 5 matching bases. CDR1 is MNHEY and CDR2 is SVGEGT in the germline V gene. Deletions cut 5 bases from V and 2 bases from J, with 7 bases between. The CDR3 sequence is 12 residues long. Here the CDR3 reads CASSTRAYEQYF. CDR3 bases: TGTGCCAGCAGTACTAGGGCCTACGAGCAGTACTTC.

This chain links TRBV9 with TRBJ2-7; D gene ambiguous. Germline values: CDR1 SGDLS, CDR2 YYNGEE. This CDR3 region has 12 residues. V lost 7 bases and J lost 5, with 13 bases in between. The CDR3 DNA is TGTGCCAGCCCAAGGAGTCACCACGAGCAGTACTTC. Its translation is CASPRSHHEQYF.

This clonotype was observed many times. CDR3 in DNA: TGTGCCAGCAGCGCAAGGGGAGAGACCCAGTACTTC. It is translated as CASSARGETQYF. The rearrangement uses TRBV7-6 and TRBJ2-5; TRBD1 might be the D (5 bases). The CDR3 loop spans 12 amino acids. Per germline, CDR1 SGHVS and CDR2 FNYEAQ. V was trimmed by 5 bases and J by 4 bases, leaving 8 bases between them.

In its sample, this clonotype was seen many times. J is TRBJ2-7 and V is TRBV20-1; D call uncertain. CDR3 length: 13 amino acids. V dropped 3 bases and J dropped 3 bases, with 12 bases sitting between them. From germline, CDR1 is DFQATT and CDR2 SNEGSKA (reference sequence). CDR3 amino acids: CSASKGRGYEQYF. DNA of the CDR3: TGCAGTGCTAGTAAAGGGCGCGGCTACGAGCAGTACTTC.

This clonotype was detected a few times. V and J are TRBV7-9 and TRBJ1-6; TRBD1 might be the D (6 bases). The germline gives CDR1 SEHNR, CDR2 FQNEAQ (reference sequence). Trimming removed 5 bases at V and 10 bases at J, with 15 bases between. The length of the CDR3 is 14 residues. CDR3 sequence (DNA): TGTGCCAGCAGCATGGGGGGGCTGGGATCACCCCTCCACTTT. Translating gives CASSMGGLGSPLHF.

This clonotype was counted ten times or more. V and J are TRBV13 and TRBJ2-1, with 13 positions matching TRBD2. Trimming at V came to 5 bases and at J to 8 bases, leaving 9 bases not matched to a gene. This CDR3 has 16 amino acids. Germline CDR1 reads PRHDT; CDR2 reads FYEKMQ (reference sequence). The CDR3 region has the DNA TGTGCCAGCAGCCTGCGACTAGCGGGGGGAATTGATGAGCAGTTCTTC. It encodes CASSLRLAGGIDEQFF.

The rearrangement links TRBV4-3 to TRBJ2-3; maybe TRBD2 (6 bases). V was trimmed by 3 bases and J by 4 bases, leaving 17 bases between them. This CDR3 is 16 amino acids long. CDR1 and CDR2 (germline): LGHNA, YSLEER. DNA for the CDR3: TGCGCCAGCAGCCAGGGACTCATCGACTTGTCAGATACGCAGTATTTT. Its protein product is CASSQGLIDLSDTQYF.

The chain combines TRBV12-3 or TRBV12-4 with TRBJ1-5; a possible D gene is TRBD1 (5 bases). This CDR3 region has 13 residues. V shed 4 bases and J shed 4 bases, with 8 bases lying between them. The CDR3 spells CASSSGLNQPQHF. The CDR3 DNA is TGTGCCAGCAGTTCAGGGCTAAATCAGCCCCAGCATTTT.

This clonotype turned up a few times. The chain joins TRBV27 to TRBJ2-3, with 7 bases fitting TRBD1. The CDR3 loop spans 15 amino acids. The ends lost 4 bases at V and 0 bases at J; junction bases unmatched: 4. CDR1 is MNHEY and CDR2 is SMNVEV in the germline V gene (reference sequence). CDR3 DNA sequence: TGTGCCAGCAGTTCCGGGACAGCTAGCACAGATACGCAGTATTTT. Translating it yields CASSSGTASTDTQYF.

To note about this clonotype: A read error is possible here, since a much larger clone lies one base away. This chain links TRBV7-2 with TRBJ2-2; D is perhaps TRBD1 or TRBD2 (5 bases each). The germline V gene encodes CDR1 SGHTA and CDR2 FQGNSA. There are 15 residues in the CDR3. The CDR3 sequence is CASTPRGLDAGEPFF. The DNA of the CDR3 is TGTGCCAGCACCCCCCGGGGCCTCGACGCCGGGGAGCCGTTTTTT. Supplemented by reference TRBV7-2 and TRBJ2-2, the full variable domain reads GAGVSQSPSNKVTEKGKDVELRCDPISGHTALYWYRQSLGQGLEFLIYFQGNSAPDKSGLPSDRFSAERTGGSVSTLTIQRTQQEDSAVYLCASTPRGLDAGEPFFGEGSRLTVL.

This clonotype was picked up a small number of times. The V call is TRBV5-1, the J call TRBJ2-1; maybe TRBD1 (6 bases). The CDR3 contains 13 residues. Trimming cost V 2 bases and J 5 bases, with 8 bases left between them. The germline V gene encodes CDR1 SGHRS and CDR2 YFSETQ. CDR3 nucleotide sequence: TGCGCCAGCAGCTTCACAGGGAACAATGAGCAGTTCTTC. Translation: CASSFTGNNEQFF.

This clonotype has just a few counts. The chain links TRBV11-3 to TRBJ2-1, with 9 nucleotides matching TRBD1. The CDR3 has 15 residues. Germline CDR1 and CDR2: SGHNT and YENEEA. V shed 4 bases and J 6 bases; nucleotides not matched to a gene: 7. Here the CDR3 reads CASSSDRGYVNEQFF. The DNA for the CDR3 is TGTGCCAGCAGCTCCGACAGGGGGTATGTCAATGAGCAGTTCTTC.

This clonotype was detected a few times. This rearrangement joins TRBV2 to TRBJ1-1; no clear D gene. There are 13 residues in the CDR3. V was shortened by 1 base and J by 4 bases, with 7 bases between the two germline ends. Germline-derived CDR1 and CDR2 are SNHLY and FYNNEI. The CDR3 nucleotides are TGTGCCAGCAGTGAAGGGGTGGGCACTGAAGCTTTCTTT. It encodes CASSEGVGTEAFF.

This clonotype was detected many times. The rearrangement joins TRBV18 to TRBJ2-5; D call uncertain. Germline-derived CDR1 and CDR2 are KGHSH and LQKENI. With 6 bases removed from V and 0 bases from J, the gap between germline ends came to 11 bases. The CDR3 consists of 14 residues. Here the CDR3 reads CASSSYGHQETQYF. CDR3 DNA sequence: TGTGCCAGCTCGTCGTACGGTCACCAAGAGACCCAGTACTTC. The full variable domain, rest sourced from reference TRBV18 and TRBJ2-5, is NAGVMQNPRHLVRRRGQEARLRCSPMKGHSHVYWYRQLPEEGLKFMVYLQKENIIDESGMPKERFSAEFPKEGPSILRIQQVVRGDSAAYFCASSSYGHQETQYFGPGTRLLVL.

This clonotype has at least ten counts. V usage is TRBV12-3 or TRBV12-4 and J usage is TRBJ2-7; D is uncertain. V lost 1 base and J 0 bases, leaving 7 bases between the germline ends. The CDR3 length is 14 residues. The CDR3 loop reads CASSLDRISYEQYF. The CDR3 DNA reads TGTGCCAGCAGTTTAGATCGCATCTCCTACGAGCAGTACTTC.

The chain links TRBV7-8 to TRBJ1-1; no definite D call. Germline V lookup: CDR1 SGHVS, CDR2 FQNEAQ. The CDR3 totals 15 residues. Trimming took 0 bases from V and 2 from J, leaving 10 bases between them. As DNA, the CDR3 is TGTGCCAGCAGCTTAGCGCATCTCGGTAACACTGAAGCTTTCTTT. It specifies CASSLAHLGNTEAFF.

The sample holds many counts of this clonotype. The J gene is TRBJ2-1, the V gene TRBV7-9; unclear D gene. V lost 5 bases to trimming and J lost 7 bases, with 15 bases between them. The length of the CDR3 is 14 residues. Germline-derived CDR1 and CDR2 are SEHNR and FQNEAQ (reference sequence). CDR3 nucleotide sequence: TGTGCCAGCAGCCAGCACCGCCTGGGTAATGAGCAGTTCTTC. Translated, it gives CASSQHRLGNEQFF.

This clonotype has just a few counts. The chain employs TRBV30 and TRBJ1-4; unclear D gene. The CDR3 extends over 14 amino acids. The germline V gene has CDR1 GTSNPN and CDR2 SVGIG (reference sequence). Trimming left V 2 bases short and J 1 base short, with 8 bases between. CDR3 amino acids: CAWSFLGTNEKLFF. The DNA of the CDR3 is TGTGCCTGGAGTTTTCTCGGAACTAATGAAAAACTGTTTTTT. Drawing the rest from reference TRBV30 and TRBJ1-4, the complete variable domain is SQTIHQWPATLVQPVGSPLSLECTVEGTSNPNLYWYRQAAGRGLQLLFYSVGIGQISSEVPQNLSASRPQDRQFILSSKKLLLSDSGFYLCAWSFLGTNEKLFFGSGTQLSVL.

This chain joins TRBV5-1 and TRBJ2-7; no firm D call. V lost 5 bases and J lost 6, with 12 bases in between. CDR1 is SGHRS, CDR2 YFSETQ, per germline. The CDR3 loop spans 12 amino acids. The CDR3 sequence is CASRESSREQYF. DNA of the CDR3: TGCGCCAGCAGAGAGTCGAGCCGCGAGCAGTACTTC.

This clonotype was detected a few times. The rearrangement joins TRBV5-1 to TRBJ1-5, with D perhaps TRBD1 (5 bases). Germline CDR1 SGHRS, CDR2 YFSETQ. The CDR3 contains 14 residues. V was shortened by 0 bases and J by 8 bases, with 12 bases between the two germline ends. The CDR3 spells CASSLVGGGEPQHF. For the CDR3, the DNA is TGCGCCAGCAGCTTGGTTGGGGGAGGAGAGCCCCAGCATTTT.